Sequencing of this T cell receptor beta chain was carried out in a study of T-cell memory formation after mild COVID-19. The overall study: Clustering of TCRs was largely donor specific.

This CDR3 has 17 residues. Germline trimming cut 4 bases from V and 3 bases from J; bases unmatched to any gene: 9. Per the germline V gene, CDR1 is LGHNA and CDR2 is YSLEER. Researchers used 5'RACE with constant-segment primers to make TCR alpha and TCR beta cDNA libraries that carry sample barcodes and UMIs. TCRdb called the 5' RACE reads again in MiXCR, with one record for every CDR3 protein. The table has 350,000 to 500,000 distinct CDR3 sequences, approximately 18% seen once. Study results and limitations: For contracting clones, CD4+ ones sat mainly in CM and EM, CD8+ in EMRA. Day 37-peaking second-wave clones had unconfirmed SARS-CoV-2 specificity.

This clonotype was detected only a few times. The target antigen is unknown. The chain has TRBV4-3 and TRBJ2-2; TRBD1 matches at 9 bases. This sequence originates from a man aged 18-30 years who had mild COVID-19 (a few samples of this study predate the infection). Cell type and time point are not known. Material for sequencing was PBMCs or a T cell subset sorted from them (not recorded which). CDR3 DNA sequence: TGCGCCAGCAGCCTTACATCCGGGACAGGGTACACCGGGGAGCTGTTTTTT. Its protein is CASSLTSGTGYTGELFF.